Presented here are 26 T cell receptor beta chains from one specimen sequenced in a study of blood T cell repertoires in COVID-19. Method: immunoSEQ multiplex PCR; TCRdb's copy keeps in-frame clones and lacks some. The sample has some 120,000 clones, around 80% seen once. The specimen was peripheral blood. These receptor sequences come from a man aged 65 to 85 with acute or convalescent COVID-19.

The V gene is TRBV5-1, the J gene TRBJ1-2; TRBD1 matches 10 bases. The V gene end was trimmed by 1 base and the J gene end by 7 bases; junction bases not matched to a gene: 7. The CDR3 covers 15 residues. Germline loops: CDR1 SGHRS, CDR2 YFSETQ. This CDR3 is CASSLRQGAGGGYTF. The CDR3 region has the DNA TGCGCCAGCAGCTTGCGACAGGGGGCTGGGGGTGGCTACACCTTC.

V gene TRBV6-6 combines with J gene TRBJ1-1; 7 bases match TRBD1. V shed 4 bases and J 1 base; nucleotides not matched to a gene: 9. The CDR3 is made up of 16 amino acids. Germline V gene data show CDR1 as MNHNY and CDR2 as SVGAGI (reference sequence). Here the CDR3 DNA reads TGTGCCAGCAGTTCAACAGGGGTGTTAGCGAACACTGAAGCTTTCTTT. As protein: CASSSTGVLANTEAFF.

This rearrangement joins TRBV6-6 to TRBJ1-5; 7 bases are a match to TRBD1. The germline CDR1 and CDR2 sequences are MNHNY and SVGAGI (reference sequence). V shed 6 bases, J shed 4 bases, and the junction held 0 bases outside the gene matches. This CDR3 comprises 12 residues. The CDR3 reads CASRQGNQPQHF. CDR3 coding DNA: TGTGCCAGCAGACAGGGGAATCAGCCCCAGCATTTT.

As regards this clone: The junction departs from germline at one end; a sequencing error may be responsible. The V and J genes are TRBV5-1 and TRBJ2-3; 7 bases are a match to TRBD2. The CDR3 contains 14 residues. Germline CDR1 and CDR2: SGHRS and YFSETQ. The CDR3 is CARRRGVETDTQYF. The CDR3 DNA reads as TGCGCCCGCAGACGGGGGGTGGAAACAGATACGCAGTATTTT.

The chain carries TRBV5-3 and TRBJ2-7; 9 bases match TRBD1. TRBV5-3 is flagged as an ORF with uncertain function. V shed 4 bases and J 1 base; nucleotides not matched to a gene: 6. The CDR3 sequence is 15 residues long. The DNA of the CDR3 is TGTGCCAGAAGCCTGCCGGGACAGGGATCCTACGAGCAGTACTTC. Translated: CARSLPGQGSYEQYF.

V gene TRBV3-1 (or the pseudogene TRBV3-2) combines with J gene TRBJ2-2; D might be TRBD1 (6 bases). The germline gives CDR1 LGHDT, CDR2 YNNKEL (reference sequence). CDR3 length: 16 residues. V lost 0 bases, J lost 1 base, and 9 bases lay in between. The CDR3 is CASSQERQVNTGELFF. CDR3 DNA: TGTGCCAGCAGCCAAGAGAGACAGGTGAACACCGGGGAGCTGTTTTTT.

This clone was detected only once. J is TRBJ2-7 and V is TRBV6-5; D is possibly TRBD1 (5 bases). The CDR3 totals 12 residues. The germline gives CDR1 MNHEY, CDR2 SVGAGI. The ends were cut back, 6 bases at V and 3 bases at J, with 9 bases in the middle. CDR3 residues: CASSLQDYEQYF. CDR3 bases: TGTGCCAGCAGCTTACAGGACTACGAGCAGTACTTC.

The V call is TRBV12-3 or TRBV12-4, the J call TRBJ2-1, with D maybe TRBD1 (5 bases). This CDR3 has 12 residues. The V end was cut by 3 bases, the J end by 9 bases, with 9 bases between. CDR3 sequence reads: CASSFQGREQFF. Here the CDR3 DNA reads TGTGCCAGCAGTTTCCAGGGCCGTGAGCAGTTCTTC.

The chain recombines TRBV2 with TRBJ2-5, with D tentatively TRBD2 (7 bases). The CDR3 has 15 residues. Trimming removed 6 bases at V and 4 bases at J, with 18 bases between. Germline V gene lookup returns CDR1 SNHLY and CDR2 FYNNEI. The CDR3 region is CASSPGRRGRETQYF. The CDR3 DNA reads TGTGCCAGCAGCCCCGGGCGGCGGGGGCGAGAGACCCAGTACTTC.

This clone showed up just once. The rearrangement joins TRBV18 to TRBJ2-3; maybe TRBD2 (5 bases). Germline V gene lookup returns CDR1 KGHSH and CDR2 LQKENI. V shed 6 bases and J shed 6 bases, with 13 bases lying between them. This CDR3 has 13 amino acids. This chain's CDR3 is CASSPLATDTQYF. The DNA of the CDR3 is TGTGCCAGCTCTCCCCTAGCTACCGATACGCAGTATTTT. Drawing the rest from reference TRBV18 and TRBJ2-3, the complete variable domain is NAGVMQNPRHLVRRRGQEARLRCSPMKGHSHVYWYRQLPEEGLKFMVYLQKENIIDESGMPKERFSAEFPKEGPSILRIQQVVRGDSAAYFCASSPLATDTQYFGPGTRLTVL.

J is TRBJ2-7 and V is TRBV28; TRBD1 might be the D (5 bases). This CDR3 is 14 amino acids long. Germline V CDR1 and CDR2: MDHEN, SYDVKM. Trimming left V 5 bases short and J 5 bases short, with 16 bases between. The CDR3 protein is CASSRQGKSDEQYF. The CDR3 DNA sequence: TGTGCCAGCAGTCGCCAGGGCAAATCGGACGAGCAGTACTTC.

The chain carries TRBV2 and TRBJ1-5; a weak D match, TRBD1 (5 bases). The CDR3 loop spans 18 amino acids. V was clipped by 4 bases and J by 2 bases, with 21 bases between them. CDR1 is SNHLY, CDR2 FYNNEI, per germline. The DNA for the CDR3 is TGTGCCAGCAGTGGAGAACTCTCACAGGATAATCGCAATCAGCCCCAGCATTTT. Translation: CASSGELSQDNRNQPQHF.

The rearrangement uses TRBV10-3 and TRBJ1-3; D ambiguous. V was trimmed by 0 bases and J by 4 bases, leaving 13 bases between them. The CDR3 is 16 residues long. Looked up from germline, CDR1 is ENHRY and CDR2 is SYGVKD. The CDR3 DNA reads as TGTGCCATCAGTGAGTCACCTCTCGGAGGAGGAAACACCATATATTTT. Translating gives CAISESPLGGGNTIYF.

A single count supports this clone. V is TRBV19 and J is TRBJ1-2, with 7 bases fitting TRBD1. Germline V gene lookup returns CDR1 LNHDA and CDR2 SQIVND (reference sequence). This CDR3 comprises 15 residues. The J segment lost 4 bases and the V segment lost 4 bases, leaving 9 bases of the junction unmatched. The CDR3 protein is CASSTPGQNSYGYTF. The CDR3 DNA sequence: TGTGCCAGTAGTACTCCGGGACAGAATAGCTATGGCTACACCTTC.

The chain combines TRBV19 with TRBJ1-2, with D unclear. The CDR3 spans 15 residues. The V end was cut by 7 bases, the J end by 2 bases, with 17 bases between. The V gene's germline CDR1 is LNHDA and CDR2 SQIVND (reference sequence). In DNA, the CDR3 is TGTGCCAGTACCCTCATAGCCTTTGGCAACTATGGCTACACCTTC. It yields the protein CASTLIAFGNYGYTF.

The sample holds one count of this clone. V gene TRBV5-1 combines with J gene TRBJ2-7; tentative D call: TRBD1 (6 bases). CDR1 SGHRS and CDR2 YFSETQ come from the germline V gene. Trimming removed 0 bases from V and 2 bases from J, with 12 bases in between. The CDR3 extends over 15 amino acids. The CDR3 is CASSLATGIAYEQYF. The CDR3 coding sequence is TGCGCCAGCAGCTTGGCAACAGGGATTGCCTACGAGCAGTACTTC.

This clone was detected ten times or more. The chain links TRBV19 to TRBJ2-5, with D perhaps matching TRBD2 (6 bases). Trimming left V 4 bases short and J 4 bases short, with 13 bases between. This CDR3 comprises 14 residues. Germline CDR1 LNHDA, CDR2 SQIVND (reference sequence). Here the CDR3 reads CASSTPGLLETQYF. The CDR3 coding sequence is TGTGCCAGTAGTACGCCGGGACTTCTAGAGACCCAGTACTTC.

The chain has TRBV27 and TRBJ2-7, with a possible D match to TRBD1 (5 bases). The CDR3 totals 11 residues. Germline V gene lookup returns CDR1 MNHEY and CDR2 SMNVEV (reference sequence). V shed 8 bases and J shed 6 bases, with 11 bases lying between them. CDR3 bases: TGTGCCAGCCGCAGTCAGGGCGAGCAGTACTTC. Translated: CASRSQGEQYF.

The genes are TRBV6-5 and TRBJ1-2, with D maybe TRBD1 (5 bases). The germline V and J ends were trimmed by 6 bases and 7 bases, with 15 bases remaining between them. CDR1 MNHEY and CDR2 SVGAGI come from the germline V gene. The CDR3 extends over 13 amino acids. CDR3 DNA: TGTGCCAGCAGCGATGGGGGGTTTGGTGGCTACACCTTC. It yields the protein CASSDGGFGGYTF.

This clone was seen only a few times. This sequence joins TRBV27 and TRBJ1-1; D call uncertain. CDR1 and CDR2 from the germline V gene are MNHEY and SMNVEV (reference sequence). V dropped 6 bases and J dropped 1 base, with 15 bases sitting between them. This CDR3 contains 15 residues. CDR3 DNA sequence: TGTGCCAGCAGGCCTTTAGAACGTTCGAACACTGAAGCTTTCTTT. It translates to CASRPLERSNTEAFF.

Worth noting for this clone: The same CDR3 also results from other DNA sequences found in this sample. This chain joins TRBV19 and TRBJ1-5, with D tentatively TRBD1 (5 bases). The CDR3 consists of 15 residues. Germline assignment: CDR1 LNHDA and CDR2 SQIVND (reference sequence). Trimming shortened V by 3 bases and J by 0 bases, and 9 bases separated the two germline ends. The CDR3 sequence is CASSIQGLSNQPQHF. In DNA, the CDR3 is TGTGCCAGTAGTATCCAGGGCCTTAGCAATCAGCCCCAGCATTTT.

This sequence joins TRBV6-1 and TRBJ2-7, with D perhaps TRBD2 (6 bases). The ends were cut back, 2 bases at V and 7 bases at J, with 15 bases in the middle. The CDR3 totals 14 residues. The germline V gene has CDR1 MNHNS and CDR2 SASEGT. The CDR3 region is CASSERRGMGEQYF. In nucleotides, the CDR3 is TGTGCCAGCAGTGAACGACGGGGGATGGGGGAGCAGTACTTC.

The V gene is TRBV6-5, the J gene TRBJ2-7; the match to TRBD1 covers 8 bases. CDR1 is MNHEY and CDR2 is SVGAGI in the germline V gene. This CDR3 comprises 15 residues. V was pared by 6 bases and J by 2 bases, with 9 bases of the junction left unmatched. CDR3 nucleotide sequence: TGTGCCAGCAGCAGAATAAACAGGGGGGCCTACGAGCAGTACTTC. Its translation: CASSRINRGAYEQYF.

The V call is TRBV27, the J call TRBJ1-2, with 8 bases lining up with TRBD1. This CDR3 has 15 residues. J lost 7 bases, V lost 3 bases, and 10 bases had no gene match. The V gene's germline CDR1 is MNHEY and CDR2 SMNVEV (reference sequence). CDR3 sequence reads: CASSFGQGAFGGYTF. DNA for the CDR3: TGTGCCAGCAGTTTTGGTCAGGGGGCGTTTGGTGGCTACACCTTC.

The genes are TRBV7-9 and TRBJ2-7, with TRBD2 as a possible D gene (6 bases). Per the germline V gene, CDR1 is SEHNR and CDR2 is FQNEAQ (reference sequence). Trimming removed 5 bases at V and 2 bases at J, with 16 bases between. The CDR3 sequence is 15 residues long. Written as DNA, the CDR3 is TGTGCCAGCAGCCCTCTCGGGGGAATGGCCTACGAGCAGTACTTC. Protein sequence: CASSPLGGMAYEQYF.

This sequence joins TRBV6-6 and TRBJ1-2; tentative D call: TRBD1 (5 bases). Trimming took off 6 bases at V and 5 bases at J, with 22 bases between the two ends. Germline CDR1 MNHNY, CDR2 SVGAGI (reference sequence). CDR3 length equals 16 residues. In nucleotides, the CDR3 is TGTGCCAGCAGCGACATCGGACACCCTGGTGGGTATGGCTACACCTTC. This translates into CASSDIGHPGGYGYTF.